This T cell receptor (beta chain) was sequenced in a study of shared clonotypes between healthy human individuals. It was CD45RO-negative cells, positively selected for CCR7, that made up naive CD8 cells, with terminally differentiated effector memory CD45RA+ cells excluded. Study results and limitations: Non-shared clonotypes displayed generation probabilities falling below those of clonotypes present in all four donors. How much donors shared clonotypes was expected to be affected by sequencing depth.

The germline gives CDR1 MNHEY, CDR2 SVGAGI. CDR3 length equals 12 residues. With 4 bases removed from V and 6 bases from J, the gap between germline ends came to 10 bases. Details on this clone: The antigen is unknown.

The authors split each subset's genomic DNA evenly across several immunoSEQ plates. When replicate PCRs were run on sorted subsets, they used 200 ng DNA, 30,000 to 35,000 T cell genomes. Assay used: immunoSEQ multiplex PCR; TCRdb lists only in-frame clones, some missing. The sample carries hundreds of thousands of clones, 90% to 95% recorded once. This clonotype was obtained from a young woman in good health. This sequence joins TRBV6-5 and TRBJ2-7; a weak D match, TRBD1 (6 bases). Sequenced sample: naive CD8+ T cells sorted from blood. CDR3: CASSLQGSEQYF. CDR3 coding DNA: TGTGCCAGCAGTTTACAGGGATCCGAGCAGTACTTC.